This TCR beta chain comes out of a study of cytomegalovirus exposure and HLA in healthy donors. Comment on this clone: The antigen is not known.

The PCR made use of 60 Vbeta and 13 Jbeta primers. Repertoires were generated with immunoSEQ multiplex PCR, while TCRdb's copy carries only in-frame clones and drops some. The sample carries 200,000 or so clones, 75% to 80% recorded once. Findings and limits, study-wide: A later analysis found most CMV-associated TCR beta chains apparently HLA-restricted.

The V end lost 5 bases, the J end lost 0 bases, and 13 bases lay between the germline ends. This CDR3 is built from 15 residues. In germline, CDR1 is ENHRY, CDR2 SYGVKD. The sequenced material came from PBMCs. The sequence derives from a woman in her 30s in good health and CMV-seropositive. The chain has TRBV10-3 and TRBJ1-1; D is perhaps TRBD1 (5 bases). The CDR3 DNA sequence: TGTGCCATCAGTACTCACGGGGGGGTGAACACTGAAGCTTTCTTT. As protein: CAISTHGGVNTEAFF.